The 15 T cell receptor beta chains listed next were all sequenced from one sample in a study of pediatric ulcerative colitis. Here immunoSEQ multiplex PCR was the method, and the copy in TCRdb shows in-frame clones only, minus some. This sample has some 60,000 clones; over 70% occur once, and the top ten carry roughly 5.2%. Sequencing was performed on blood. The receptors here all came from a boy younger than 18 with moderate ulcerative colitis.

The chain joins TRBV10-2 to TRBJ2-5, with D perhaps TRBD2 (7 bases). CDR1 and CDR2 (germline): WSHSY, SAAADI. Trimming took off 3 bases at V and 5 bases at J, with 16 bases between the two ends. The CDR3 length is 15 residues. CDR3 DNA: TGCGCCAGCAGTGATGGCGGGGGCCCCCGGGAGACCCAGTACTTC. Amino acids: CASSDGGGPRETQYF.

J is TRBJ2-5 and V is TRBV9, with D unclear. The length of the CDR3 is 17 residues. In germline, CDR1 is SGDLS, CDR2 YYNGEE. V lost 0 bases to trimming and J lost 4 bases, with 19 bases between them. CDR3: CASSVGGSGQLPETQYF. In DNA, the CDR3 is TGTGCCAGCAGCGTAGGGGGTTCCGGGCAGCTTCCAGAGACCCAGTACTTC.

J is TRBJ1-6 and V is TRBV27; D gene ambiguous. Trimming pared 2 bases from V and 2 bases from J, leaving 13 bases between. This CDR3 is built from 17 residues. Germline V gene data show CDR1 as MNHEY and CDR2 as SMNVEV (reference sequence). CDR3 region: CASSLRPRSAYNSPLHF. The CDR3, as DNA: TGTGCCAGCAGTTTACGACCCCGGTCGGCCTATAATTCACCCCTCCACTTT.

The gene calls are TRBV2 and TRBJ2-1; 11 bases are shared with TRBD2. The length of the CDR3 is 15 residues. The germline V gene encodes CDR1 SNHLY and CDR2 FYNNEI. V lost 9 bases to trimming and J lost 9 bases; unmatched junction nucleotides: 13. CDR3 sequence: CARGLAGGAGSEQFF. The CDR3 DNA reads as TGTGCCAGGGGCCTAGCGGGAGGCGCGGGCAGTGAGCAGTTCTTC.

The CDR3 region is CASSPGGAGGRAIWNEQFF. The CDR3 DNA reads as TGTGCCAGCAGCCCCGGAGGGGCGGGCGGGAGGGCCATTTGGAATGAGCAGTTCTTC. The chain couples TRBV5-5 to TRBJ2-1; 9 nucleotides align to TRBD2. This CDR3 contains 19 residues. Looked up from germline, CDR1 is SGHKS and CDR2 is YYEKEE (reference sequence). With 4 bases clipped from V and 7 bases from J, the junction kept 21 bases outside the gene matches.

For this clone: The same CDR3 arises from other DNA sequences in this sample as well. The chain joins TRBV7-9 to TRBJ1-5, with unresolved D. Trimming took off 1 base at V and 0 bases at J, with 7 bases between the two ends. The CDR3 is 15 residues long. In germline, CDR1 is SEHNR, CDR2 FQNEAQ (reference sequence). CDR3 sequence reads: CASSLGGYSNQPQHF. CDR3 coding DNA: TGTGCCAGCAGCTTAGGAGGGTATAGCAATCAGCCCCAGCATTTT.

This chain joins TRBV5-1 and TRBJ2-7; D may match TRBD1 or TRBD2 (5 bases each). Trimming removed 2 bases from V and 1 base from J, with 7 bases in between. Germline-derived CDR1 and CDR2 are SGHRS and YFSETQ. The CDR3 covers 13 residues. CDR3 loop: CASSFGASYEQYF. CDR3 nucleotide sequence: TGCGCCAGCAGCTTCGGGGCTTCCTACGAGCAGTACTTC.

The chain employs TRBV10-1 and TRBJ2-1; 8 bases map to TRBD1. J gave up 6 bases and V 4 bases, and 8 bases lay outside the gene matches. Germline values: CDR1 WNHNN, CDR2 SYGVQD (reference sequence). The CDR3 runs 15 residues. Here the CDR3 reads CASSVKKTGANEQFF. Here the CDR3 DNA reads TGCGCCAGCAGTGTGAAAAAGACAGGGGCCAATGAGCAGTTCTTC.

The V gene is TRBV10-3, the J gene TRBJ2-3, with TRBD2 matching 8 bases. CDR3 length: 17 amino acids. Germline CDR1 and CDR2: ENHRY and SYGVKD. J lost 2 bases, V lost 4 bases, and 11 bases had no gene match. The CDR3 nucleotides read TGTGCCATCAGTGTCGGGGGTAGCGGGGTCTCCACAGATACGCAGTATTTT. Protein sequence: CAISVGGSGVSTDTQYF.

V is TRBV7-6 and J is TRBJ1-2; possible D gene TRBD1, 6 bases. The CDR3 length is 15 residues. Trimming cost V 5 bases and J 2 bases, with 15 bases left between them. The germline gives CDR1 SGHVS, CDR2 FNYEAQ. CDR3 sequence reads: CASSLSSGANYGYTF. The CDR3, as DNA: TGTGCCAGCAGCCTATCGTCGGGGGCGAACTATGGCTACACCTTC.

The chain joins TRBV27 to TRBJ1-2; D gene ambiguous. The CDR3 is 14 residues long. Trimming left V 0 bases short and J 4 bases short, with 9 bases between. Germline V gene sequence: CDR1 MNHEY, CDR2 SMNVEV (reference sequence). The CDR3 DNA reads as TGTGCCAGCAGTTTATCCCCCCGGGCCTATGGCTACACCTTC. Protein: CASSLSPRAYGYTF.

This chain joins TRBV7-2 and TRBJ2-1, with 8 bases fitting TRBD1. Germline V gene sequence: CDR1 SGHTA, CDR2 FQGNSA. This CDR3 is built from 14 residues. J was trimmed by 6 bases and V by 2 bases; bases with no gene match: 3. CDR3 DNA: TGTGCCAGCAGCTTAAACCAGGGGGCCAATGAGCAGTTCTTC. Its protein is CASSLNQGANEQFF.

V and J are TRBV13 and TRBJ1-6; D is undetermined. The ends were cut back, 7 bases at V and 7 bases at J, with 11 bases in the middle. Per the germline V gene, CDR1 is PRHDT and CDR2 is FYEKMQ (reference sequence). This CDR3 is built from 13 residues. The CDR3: CASTGGGNSPLHF. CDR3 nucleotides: TGTGCCAGCACGGGCGGCGGCAATTCACCCCTCCACTTT.

The CDR3 is CASSVAVGQMRNTIYF. The CDR3 DNA reads as TGTGCCAGCAGCGTAGCCGTAGGACAGATGAGAAACACCATATATTTT. V and J are TRBV9 and TRBJ1-3; TRBD1 might be the D (6 bases). V was shortened by 0 bases and J by 5 bases, with 15 bases between the two germline ends. This CDR3 spans 16 amino acids. From germline, CDR1 is SGDLS and CDR2 YYNGEE.

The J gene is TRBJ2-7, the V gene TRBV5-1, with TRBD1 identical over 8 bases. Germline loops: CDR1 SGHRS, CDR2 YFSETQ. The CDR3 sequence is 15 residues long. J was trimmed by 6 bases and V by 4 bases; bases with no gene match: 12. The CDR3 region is CASSQGTGLDTEQYF. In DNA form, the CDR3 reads TGCGCCAGCAGCCAGGGGACAGGCTTAGATACCGAGCAGTACTTC.